A selection of T cell receptor beta chains follows, all from one sample in a study of cytomegalovirus exposure and HLA in healthy donors. Sequencing was performed with immunoSEQ multiplex PCR; in TCRdb, only in-frame clones are kept and a portion is missing. This sample has around 180,000 clones, with about four fifths found just once. Material for sequencing was PBMCs. These receptors were obtained from a woman in her forties or fifties in good health and CMV-seronegative. Each CDR3 is given with its conserved first and last residue. The D gene is left open where the match is weak. The size of a clone is reported for some rows only, either as once, few or many, or as a class for expanded clones.

v_gene	abundance	d_gene	j_gene	CDR3aa	CDR3nt
TRBV7-2	NA	NA	TRBJ2-1	CASSFARNEQFF	TGTGCCAGCAGCTTTGCCAGGAATGAGCAGTTCTTC
TRBV5-1	NA	NA	TRBJ1-3	CASSSYSGNTIYF	TGCGCCAGCAGCTCCTACTCTGGAAACACCATATATTTT
TRBV5-1	NA	NA	TRBJ1-2	CASTYGGSANYGYTF	TGCGCCAGCACCTACGGGGGATCTGCTAACTATGGCTACACCTTC
TRBV27	NA	TRBD2	TRBJ2-5	CASRGLAGGPKKTQYF	TGTGCCAGCAGGGGACTAGCGGGAGGGCCGAAAAAGACCCAGTACTTC
TRBV9	once	NA	TRBJ1-1	CASSVAWNTEAFF	TGTGCCAGCAGCGTAGCTTGGAACACTGAAGCTTTCTTT
TRBV4-2	once	TRBD1	TRBJ2-6	CASSRTDSGGGANVLTF	TGTGCCAGCAGCCGTACCGATTCAGGGGGTGGGGCCAACGTCCTGACTTTC
TRBV7-8	NA	NA	TRBJ2-1	CASSLGTGGNEQFF	TGTGCCAGCAGCTTAGGTACCGGGGGCAATGAGCAGTTCTTC
TRBV19	NA	TRBD1	TRBJ1-2	CASSKDRDGYTF	TGTGCCAGTAGTAAGGACAGGGACGGCTACACCTTC
TRBV19	NA	NA	TRBJ2-3	CASSIGLNADTQYF	TGTGCCAGTAGTATAGGGCTCAACGCAGATACGCAGTATTTT
TRBV6-5	NA	NA	TRBJ1-1	CASRGLLNTEAFF	TGTGCCAGCAGGGGGCTGCTGAACACTGAAGCTTTCTTT
TRBV6-5	NA	NA	TRBJ1-2	CASSYSPPGGYTF	TGTGCCAGCAGTTATTCGCCACCCGGGGGCTACACCTTC
TRBV6-6	few	NA	TRBJ1-1	CASSYSDRPNTEAFF	TGTGCCAGCAGTTACTCGGACAGACCGAACACTGAAGCTTTCTTT
TRBV5-4	NA	TRBD1	TRBJ1-3	CASSSLGQGKNTIYF	TGTGCCAGCAGCTCCCTTGGACAGGGGAAGAACACCATATATTTT
TRBV6-1	NA	NA	TRBJ1-2	CASSFSQNRQNGYTF	TGTGCCAGCAGTTTCAGCCAGAATAGACAGAATGGCTACACCTTC
TRBV7-9	NA	NA	TRBJ1-2	CASSVGTGNGYTF	TGTGCCAGCAGCGTAGGGACGGGGAATGGCTACACCTTC
TRBV10-3	NA	TRBD2	TRBJ2-7	CAISESGREQYF	TGTGCCATCAGTGAGTCCGGGAGGGAGCAGTACTTC
TRBV18	NA	NA	TRBJ1-1	CASSVSGNTEAFF	TGTGCCAGCTCCGTCTCGGGTAACACTGAAGCCTTCTTT
TRBV5-1	NA	NA	TRBJ2-5	CASSLWQGSDETQYF	TGCGCCAGCAGCTTGTGGCAGGGGAGTGACGAGACCCAGTACTTC
TRBV9	NA	NA	TRBJ2-7	CASSVREWGIDEQYF	TGTGCCAGCAGCGTTCGGGAGTGGGGTATCGACGAGCAGTACTTC
TRBV5-6	NA	NA	TRBJ1-1	CASSLGRGRNEAFF	TGTGCCAGCAGCTTAGGCAGGGGACGTAATGAAGCTTTCTTT
TRBV7-9	NA	NA	TRBJ2-2	CASSSLGSTNGELFF	TGTGCCAGCAGCTCCTTGGGGAGTACAAACGGGGAGCTGTTTTTT
TRBV29-1	NA	NA	TRBJ1-2	CSVGSQDGYTF	TGCAGCGTGGGGAGTCAGGATGGCTACACCTTC
TRBV5-1	NA	TRBD1	TRBJ2-4	CASSLTIGTGENIQYF	TGCGCCAGCAGCTTGACCATCGGGACAGGGGAAAACATTCAGTACTTC